A single TCR beta chain is shown here with its context. Its antigen is as yet unknown. The sample comes from a study of CD4 T cells in relation to SARS-CoV-2 and coronaviruses. About the study: TCR beta CDR3s were sequenced after roughly 10-day antigen culture of PBMCs. Convalescent patients were under 10 males and a few females; two were Hispanic. Findings of the study overall: Compared with monoreactive clones, crossreactive clones showed significantly weaker SARS-CoV-2 expansion.

Naive and memory CD4+ T cells were cultured with CEF, then survey-sequenced. The table came from immunoSEQ multiplex PCR; TCRdb's copy has only in-frame clones and leaves some out. The table has tens of thousands of clones, 70% to 85% seen once; the top ten hold 2.5% to 3.5%. Germline assignment: CDR1 SGHDN and CDR2 FVKESK. CDR3 length: 15 amino acids. V lost 3 bases and J 4 bases, leaving 15 bases between the germline ends. The chain joins TRBV14 to TRBJ2-5; possibly TRBD2 for D (5 bases). This clonotype was obtained from an adult with COVID-19. The sequenced material came from memory CD4+ T cells from PBMCs, cultured in vitro. The DNA for the CDR3 is TGTGCCAGCAGCCACCGATTAGCGCTACGAGAGACCCAGTACTTC. Amino acids: CASSHRLALRETQYF.